The rows below give T cell receptor beta chains drawn from one sample of a study of CD4+ T cells in melanoma. Here immunoSEQ multiplex PCR was the method, and the copy in TCRdb shows in-frame clones only, minus some. In the table there are about 21,000 clones, almost 85% of which are singletons. Specimen: cells from a culture (not recorded whether cultured in vitro). The receptors come from a human donor with melanoma. The CDR3 runs from the conserved cysteine through the conserved F or W. The order of the fields is V gene, J gene, clone size, D gene, CDR3 DNA, CDR3 protein. The D gene is left open where the match is weak. Clone size is shown for a subset of rows, as once, few, many or a class of expanded clone.

v_call: TRBV19
j_call: TRBJ2-5
clone_size: .
d_call: TRBD1
cdr3_nt: TGTGCCAGTAGCCAGACGGACAGGGGATTTTTGGAGGCCCAGTACTTC
cdr3_aa: CASSQTDRGFLEAQYF

v_call: TRBV4-2
j_call: TRBJ2-2
clone_size: .
d_call: .
cdr3_nt: TGTGCCAGCAGCCAAGAAGAAAAAACAGGAGGCACCGGGGAGCTGTTTTTT
cdr3_aa: CASSQEEKTGGTGELFF

v_call: TRBV29-1
j_call: TRBJ2-7
clone_size: .
d_call: TRBD1
cdr3_nt: TGCAGCGTTGAAAAGGGCAGGGGGCATTCCTACGAGCAGTACTTC
cdr3_aa: CSVEKGRGHSYEQYF

v_call: TRBV10-3
j_call: TRBJ2-2
clone_size: .
d_call: .
cdr3_nt: TGTGCCGCCCGGACCGATAACACCGGGGAGCTGTTTTTT
cdr3_aa: CAARTDNTGELFF

v_call: TRBV7-3
j_call: TRBJ2-3
clone_size: .
d_call: TRBD2
cdr3_nt: TGTGCCAGCAGCTTGGGACTAGCTGCAGATACGCAGTATTTT
cdr3_aa: CASSLGLAADTQYF

v_call: TRBV7-2
j_call: TRBJ2-7
clone_size: .
d_call: .
cdr3_nt: TGTGCCAGCAGCTTAGTGAGGCGGTTCGGCGGGCCCTCTACGGAGCAGTACTTC
cdr3_aa: CASSLVRRFGGPSTEQYF

v_call: TRBV6-6
j_call: TRBJ2-7
clone_size: .
d_call: .
cdr3_nt: TGTGCCAGCAGTTTCCGAGGTGGATCCTACGAGCAGTACTTC
cdr3_aa: CASSFRGGSYEQYF

v_call: TRBV6-1
j_call: TRBJ1-1
clone_size: .
d_call: .
cdr3_nt: TGTGCCAGCAGTGAGCACGTTACCCTAGAAGCTTTCTTT
cdr3_aa: CASSEHVTLEAFF

v_call: TRBV5-6
j_call: TRBJ1-1
clone_size: few
d_call: .
cdr3_nt: TGTGCCAGCAGCCCAGGCAGTCTGATGAACACTGAAGCTTTCTTT
cdr3_aa: CASSPGSLMNTEAFF

v_call: TRBV5-5
j_call: TRBJ2-5
clone_size: .
d_call: .
cdr3_nt: TGTGCCAGCAGCTTTAGGGGTCTGGTCCAAGAGACCCAGTACTTC
cdr3_aa: CASSFRGLVQETQYF

v_call: TRBV10-1
j_call: TRBJ2-2
clone_size: once
d_call: .
cdr3_nt: TGCGCCAGCAGTGAGTCGAAGGGATCCGGGGAGCTGTTTTTT
cdr3_aa: CASSESKGSGELFF

v_call: TRBV11-2
j_call: TRBJ2-6
clone_size: .
d_call: .
cdr3_nt: TGTGCCAGCAGCTCCCAATCGGCTGGGGCCAACGTCCTGACTTTC
cdr3_aa: CASSSQSAGANVLTF

v_call: TRBV6-6
j_call: TRBJ2-7
clone_size: .
d_call: .
cdr3_nt: TGTGCCAGCGAGGGGGGGGTGCGCGAGCAGTACTTC
cdr3_aa: CASEGGVREQYF

v_call: TRBV5-4
j_call: TRBJ1-2
clone_size: .
d_call: .
cdr3_nt: TGTGCCAGCAGCTTGCCAGGGAAGCGTAACTATGGCTACACCTTC
cdr3_aa: CASSLPGKRNYGYTF

v_call: TRBV6-6
j_call: TRBJ1-2
clone_size: once
d_call: .
cdr3_nt: TGTGCCAGCCGACCGGAGGTGGGGAGGAACTATGGCTACACCTTC
cdr3_aa: CASRPEVGRNYGYTF

v_call: TRBV6-4
j_call: TRBJ1-5
clone_size: .
d_call: TRBD1
cdr3_nt: TGTGCCAGCGGGACAGGCGGTAATCAGCCCCAGCATTTT
cdr3_aa: CASGTGGNQPQHF

v_call: TRBV6-5
j_call: TRBJ2-7
clone_size: .
d_call: .
cdr3_nt: TGTGCCAGCAGTTACTCCAGGCTAGGTATCGAGCAGTACTTC
cdr3_aa: CASSYSRLGIEQYF

v_call: TRBV5-1
j_call: TRBJ2-7
clone_size: .
d_call: TRBD1
cdr3_nt: TGCGCCAGCAGCTTGGGCGGCGGGACAGGGCCCTACGAGCAGTACTTC
cdr3_aa: CASSLGGGTGPYEQYF

v_call: TRBV18
j_call: TRBJ1-1
clone_size: .
d_call: .
cdr3_nt: TGTGCCAGCTCACCAACGAGAGGCCAGTACACTGAAGCTTTCTTT
cdr3_aa: CASSPTRGQYTEAFF

v_call: TRBV9
j_call: TRBJ2-2
clone_size: .
d_call: .
cdr3_nt: TGTGCCAGCAGCGCAGGGGGAGGGGGCGCGAACACCGGGGAGCTGTTTTTT
cdr3_aa: CASSAGGGGANTGELFF

v_call: TRBV7-7
j_call: TRBJ2-1
clone_size: .
d_call: TRBD1
cdr3_nt: TGTGCTAGCAGCCCCGGGACAGGGGGACGGGAGCAGTTCTTC
cdr3_aa: CASSPGTGGREQFF

v_call: TRBV6-1
j_call: TRBJ2-3
clone_size: .
d_call: TRBD2
cdr3_nt: TGTGCCAGCAGTGGGCTAGCGGTTAGATCAGATACGCAGTATTTT
cdr3_aa: CASSGLAVRSDTQYF

v_call: TRBV5-1
j_call: TRBJ1-2
clone_size: .
d_call: .
cdr3_nt: TGCGCCAGCAGCTCACAGGGATCCTCAAATGGCTACACCTTC
cdr3_aa: CASSSQGSSNGYTF

v_call: TRBV5-1
j_call: TRBJ2-1
clone_size: .
d_call: .
cdr3_nt: TGCGCCAGCAGCCCCATGGGCCGACAGGGAGGCTACAATGAGCAGTTCTTC
cdr3_aa: CASSPMGRQGGYNEQFF

v_call: TRBV10-3
j_call: TRBJ1-1
clone_size: .
d_call: TRBD1
cdr3_nt: TGTGCCATCAGTGACCAACAGGGGGCGCTCACTGAAGCTTTCTTT
cdr3_aa: CAISDQQGALTEAFF

v_call: TRBV5-1
j_call: TRBJ1-5
clone_size: .
d_call: .
cdr3_nt: TGCGCCAGCAGCTTGTGGGGAAATCAGCCCCAGCATTTT
cdr3_aa: CASSLWGNQPQHF